This TCR beta chain was identified during a study of cytomegalovirus exposure and HLA in healthy donors. TCRdb's copy holds only in-frame clones and misses some; the assay was immunoSEQ multiplex PCR. This table holds some 100,000 clones, roughly 83% found once. Overall study findings and caveats: Among TCR sequences, most were rare, though some public TCRs appeared in many donors.

This clone appeared a single time. The antigen remains unidentified. This CDR3 contains 14 residues. The germline V gene has CDR1 SGHAT and CDR2 FQNNGV. The ends lost 6 bases at V and 4 bases at J; junction bases unmatched: 2. This clonotype was obtained from a man younger than 35 in good health and CMV-seronegative. The rearrangement joins TRBV11-2 to TRBJ2-5; TRBD2 matches 13 bases. Sequencing input: PBMCs. CDR3 sequence: CASRRTSGGETQYF. DNA of the CDR3: TGTGCCAGCAGAAGGACTAGCGGGGGAGAGACCCAGTACTTC.